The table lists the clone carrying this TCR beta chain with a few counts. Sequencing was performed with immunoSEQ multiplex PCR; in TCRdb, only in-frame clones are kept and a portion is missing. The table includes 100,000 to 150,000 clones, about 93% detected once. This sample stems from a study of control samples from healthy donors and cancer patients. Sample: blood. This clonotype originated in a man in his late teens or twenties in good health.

The DNA for the CDR3 is TGTGCCAGCAGTCAGGGGGATCAGCCCCAGCATTTT. Its protein product is CASSQGDQPQHF. The chain employs TRBV27 and TRBJ1-5; 7 bases match TRBD1. Losses at the gene ends were 5 bases for V and 5 bases for J; bases not matched to a gene: 0. The CDR3 covers 12 residues. Germline CDR1 is MNHEY and CDR2 is SMNVEV (reference sequence).